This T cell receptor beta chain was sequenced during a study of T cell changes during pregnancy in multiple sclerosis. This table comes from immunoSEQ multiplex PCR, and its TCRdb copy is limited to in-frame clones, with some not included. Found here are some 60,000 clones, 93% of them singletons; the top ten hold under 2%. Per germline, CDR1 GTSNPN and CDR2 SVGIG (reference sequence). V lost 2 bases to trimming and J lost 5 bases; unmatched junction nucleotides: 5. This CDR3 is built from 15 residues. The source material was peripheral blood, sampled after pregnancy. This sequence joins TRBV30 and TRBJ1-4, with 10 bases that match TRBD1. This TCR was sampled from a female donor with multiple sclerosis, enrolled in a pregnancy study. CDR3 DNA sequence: TGTGCCTGGAGTCCGACAGGGGGCCCCAATGAAAAACTGTTTTTT. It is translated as CAWSPTGGPNEKLFF.